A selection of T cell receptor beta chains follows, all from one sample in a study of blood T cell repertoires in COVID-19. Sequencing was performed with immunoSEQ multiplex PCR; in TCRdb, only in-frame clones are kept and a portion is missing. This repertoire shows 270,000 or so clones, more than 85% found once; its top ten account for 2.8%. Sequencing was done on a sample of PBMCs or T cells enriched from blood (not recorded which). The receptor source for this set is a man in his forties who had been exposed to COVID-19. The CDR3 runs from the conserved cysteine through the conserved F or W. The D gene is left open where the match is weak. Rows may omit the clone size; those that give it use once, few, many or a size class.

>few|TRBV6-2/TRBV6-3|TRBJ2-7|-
CASSPGTYSYEQYF
TGTGCCAGCAGTCCCGGGACATATTCCTACGAGCAGTACTTC
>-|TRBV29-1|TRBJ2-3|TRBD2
CSGLGTSGREGTDTQYF
TGCAGCGGCCTCGGGACTAGCGGGAGGGAGGGGACAGATACGCAGTATTTT
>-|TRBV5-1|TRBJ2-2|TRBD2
CASSFGTSGTGELFF
TGCGCCAGCAGCTTTGGGACTAGCGGGACCGGGGAGCTGTTTTTT
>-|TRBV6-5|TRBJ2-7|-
CASSPGHPYEQYF
TGTGCCAGCAGTCCGGGACACCCGTACGAGCAGTACTTC
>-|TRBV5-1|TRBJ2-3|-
CASSERGGVHSDTQYF
TGCGCCAGCAGCGAGAGAGGGGGAGTTCATTCAGATACGCAGTATTTT
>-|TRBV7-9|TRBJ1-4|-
CASSLVRGDGNEKLFF
TGTGCCAGCAGCTTAGTACGGGGGGACGGTAATGAAAAACTGTTTTTT
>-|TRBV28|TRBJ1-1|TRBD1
CASSQTDRGGTEAFF
TGTGCCAGCAGCCAAACCGACAGGGGTGGAACTGAAGCTTTCTTT
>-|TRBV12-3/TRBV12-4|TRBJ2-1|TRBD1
CASSQTGDEQFF
TGTGCCAGCAGTCAGACAGGGGATGAGCAGTTCTTC
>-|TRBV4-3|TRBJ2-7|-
CASSQVGGAYEQYF
TGCGCCAGCAGCCAAGTGGGGGGTGCCTACGAGCAGTACTTC
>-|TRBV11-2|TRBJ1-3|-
CASSTLQSFSGNTIYF
TGTGCCAGCAGCACATTACAGTCATTCTCTGGAAACACCATATATTTT
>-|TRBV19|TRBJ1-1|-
CASSQEVTEAFF
TGTGCCAGTAGCCAGGAGGTTACTGAAGCTTTCTTT
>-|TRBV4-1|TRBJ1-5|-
CASSHPNQPQHF
TGCGCCAGCAGCCACCCGAATCAGCCCCAGCATTTT
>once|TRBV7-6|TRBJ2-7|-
CASSPQGLLSYEQYF
TGTGCCAGCAGCCCCCAGGGACTCCTCTCCTACGAGCAGTACTTC
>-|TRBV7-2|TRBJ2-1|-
CASSLVRGSYNEQFF
TGTGCCAGCAGCTTAGTGCGTGGGAGCTACAATGAGCAGTTCTTC
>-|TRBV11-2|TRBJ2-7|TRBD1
CASSLARDRGFNEQYF
TGTGCCAGCAGCTTAGCCCGGGACAGGGGGTTTAACGAGCAGTACTTC
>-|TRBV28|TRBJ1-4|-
CASSLCCLGGGNEKLFF
TGTGCCAGCAGTTTATGTTGCTTGGGGGGTGGGAATGAAAAACTGTTTTTT
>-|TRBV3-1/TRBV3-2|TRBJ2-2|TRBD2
CASSPKGLAGGGELFF
TGTGCCAGCAGCCCCAAGGGGCTAGCGGGAGGCGGGGAGCTGTTTTTT
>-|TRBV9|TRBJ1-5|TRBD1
CASSVDRTGGSRDNQPQHF
TGTGCCAGCAGCGTAGATAGGACAGGGGGCAGTCGGGACAATCAGCCCCAGCATTTT